A selection of T cell receptor beta chains follows, all from one sample in a study of CXCR3 chemokines and chemotherapy response in bladder cancer. In TCRdb, the PCR reads were re-called with MiXCR into one record per CDR3 protein. The table lists nearly 9,000 distinct CDR3 sequences, 23% of them singletons, with 8.8% in the top ten. Sampling was performed from a patient whose treatment included neoadjuvant chemotherapy. The receptors come from a human donor with bladder cancer that did not respond to neoadjuvant chemotherapy. Each CDR3 is given with its conserved first and last residue. A D gene is named only where the DNA matches it firmly. Clone sizes are given selectively: once, few, many, or a class where the clone is expanded.

clone size: many
D gene: TRBD2
J gene: TRBJ2-1
V gene: TRBV20-1
CDR3 DNA: TGCAGTGCTTGGACTAGCGGGGCCTCCTACAATGAGCAGTTCTTC
CDR3 protein: CSAWTSGASYNEQFF

clone size: many
D gene: TRBD2
J gene: TRBJ2-3
V gene: TRBV12-3/TRBV12-4
CDR3 DNA: TGTGCCAGCAGTCTAAGCCTCAGCGGGGGTAGCACAGATACGCAGTATTTT
CDR3 protein: CASSLSLSGGSTDTQYF

clone size: many
D gene: .
J gene: TRBJ1-1
V gene: TRBV11-2
CDR3 DNA: TGTGCCAGCAGCTTCGGGACCATGAACACTGAAGCTTTCTTT
CDR3 protein: CASSFGTMNTEAFF

clone size: many
D gene: .
J gene: TRBJ1-6
V gene: TRBV28
CDR3 DNA: TGTGCCAGCAGTTCTGGGACCTATAATTCACCCCTCCACTTT
CDR3 protein: CASSSGTYNSPLHF

clone size: .
D gene: TRBD2
J gene: TRBJ2-5
V gene: TRBV2
CDR3 DNA: TGTGCCAGCGGGAGGGACTTCTCTGTGACCCAGTACTTC
CDR3 protein: CASGRDFSVTQYF

clone size: many
D gene: .
J gene: TRBJ1-3
V gene: TRBV7-9
CDR3 DNA: TGTGCCAGCAGCCCGCGAGAGGGCTCTGGAAACACCATATATTTT
CDR3 protein: CASSPREGSGNTIYF

clone size: medium-sized
D gene: .
J gene: TRBJ1-5
V gene: TRBV6-5
CDR3 DNA: TGTGCCAGCAGTTACTCTGGGCCGGAAGGCAATCAGCCCCAGCATTTT
CDR3 protein: CASSYSGPEGNQPQHF

clone size: medium-sized
D gene: TRBD1
J gene: TRBJ2-4
V gene: TRBV7-9
CDR3 DNA: TGTGCCAGCAGCCCGGGACAGGGTCATTACTTC
CDR3 protein: CASSPGQGHYF

clone size: medium-sized
D gene: .
J gene: TRBJ2-1
V gene: TRBV7-2
CDR3 DNA: TGTGCCAGCACCTCAGGACCCCCTAACAATGAGCAGTTCTTC
CDR3 protein: CASTSGPPNNEQFF

clone size: many
D gene: .
J gene: TRBJ1-1
V gene: TRBV27
CDR3 DNA: TGTGCCAGCAGGACGGGTCTGGGGGGCACTGAAGCTTTCTTT
CDR3 protein: CASRTGLGGTEAFF

clone size: few
D gene: .
J gene: TRBJ2-3
V gene: TRBV9
CDR3 DNA: TGTGCCAGCAGCGTGGGGACAGATACGCAGTATTTT
CDR3 protein: CASSVGTDTQYF

clone size: .
D gene: .
J gene: TRBJ1-2
V gene: TRBV9
CDR3 DNA: TGTGCCAGCAGCGGGTCAGGCCCTCTGGGAGGCTACACCTTC
CDR3 protein: CASSGSGPLGGYTF

clone size: many
D gene: .
J gene: TRBJ1-2
V gene: TRBV27
CDR3 DNA: TGTGCCAGCAGTCTTGAGGGCCTCATCCGCGGTGGCTACACCTTC
CDR3 protein: CASSLEGLIRGGYTF

clone size: .
D gene: .
J gene: TRBJ1-2
V gene: TRBV10-3
CDR3 DNA: TGTGCCATCGGGGGGGGGTCCGGCTATGGCTACACCTTC
CDR3 protein: CAIGGGSGYGYTF

clone size: many
D gene: .
J gene: TRBJ2-1
V gene: TRBV7-9
CDR3 DNA: TGTGCCAGCAGCCCAAGAGGGGGTAGCTCCTACAATGAGCAGTTCTTC
CDR3 protein: CASSPRGGSSYNEQFF

clone size: medium-sized
D gene: TRBD1
J gene: TRBJ1-1
V gene: TRBV7-2
CDR3 DNA: TGTGCCAGCAGCTTAGCGGGACAGACTGAAGCTTTCTTT
CDR3 protein: CASSLAGQTEAFF

clone size: .
D gene: .
J gene: TRBJ2-7
V gene: TRBV20-1
CDR3 DNA: TGCAGTGCTAGCGGGGGGCCTGCCTACGAGCAGTACTTC
CDR3 protein: CSASGGPAYEQYF

clone size: .
D gene: .
J gene: TRBJ1-5
V gene: TRBV28
CDR3 DNA: TGTGCCAGCAGTCCCCCGGACAGAAACAATCAGCCCCAGCATTTT
CDR3 protein: CASSPPDRNNQPQHF

clone size: .
D gene: TRBD1
J gene: TRBJ1-2
V gene: TRBV19
CDR3 DNA: TGTGCCAGTAGTCGAGGGGGCCAAGGCTACACCTTC
CDR3 protein: CASSRGGQGYTF

clone size: many
D gene: TRBD1
J gene: TRBJ2-5
V gene: TRBV6-2/TRBV6-3
CDR3 DNA: TGTGCCAGCAGCCGGGACAGGGGTGGTGAGACCCAGTACTTC
CDR3 protein: CASSRDRGGETQYF

clone size: many
D gene: .
J gene: TRBJ1-2
V gene: TRBV20-1
CDR3 DNA: TGCAGTGCTCCTCTCGGGTATGGCTACACCTTC
CDR3 protein: CSAPLGYGYTF

clone size: medium-sized
D gene: .
J gene: TRBJ2-2
V gene: TRBV24-1
CDR3 DNA: TGTGCCACCAGTGACTGGACCGGGGAGCTGTTTTTT
CDR3 protein: CATSDWTGELFF

clone size: many
D gene: .
J gene: TRBJ1-3
V gene: TRBV5-4
CDR3 DNA: TGTGCCAGCAGCTCGCCGCAAGGCAGGACTGGAAACACCATATATTTT
CDR3 protein: CASSSPQGRTGNTIYF

clone size: .
D gene: TRBD2
J gene: TRBJ2-3
V gene: TRBV4-1
CDR3 DNA: TGCGCCAGCAGCCAAGACGTACTAGCGGAGCCCACAGATACGCGGTATTTT
CDR3 protein: CASSQDVLAEPTDTRYF

clone size: many
D gene: .
J gene: TRBJ2-6
V gene: TRBV9
CDR3 DNA: TGTGCCAGCAGCGTAGGTCCCTTTGGGTGGAAGTCTGGGGCCAACGTCCTGACTTTC
CDR3 protein: CASSVGPFGWKSGANVLTF

clone size: medium-sized
D gene: .
J gene: TRBJ1-1
V gene: TRBV29-1
CDR3 DNA: TGCAGCGTTGAAGCACGGAAGGACTGGACTGAAGCTTTCTTT
CDR3 protein: CSVEARKDWTEAFF

clone size: medium-sized
D gene: .
J gene: TRBJ2-5
V gene: TRBV6-6
CDR3 DNA: TGTGCCAGCAGACCTCCTCAGGGAAAAGAGACCCAGTACTTC
CDR3 protein: CASRPPQGKETQYF

clone size: many
D gene: .
J gene: TRBJ2-3
V gene: TRBV9
CDR3 DNA: TGTGCCAGCAGCGTCGGAACCACAGATACGCAGTATTTT
CDR3 protein: CASSVGTTDTQYF

clone size: few
D gene: .
J gene: TRBJ1-3
V gene: TRBV28
CDR3 DNA: TGTGCCAGCAGTATCTTCCCCCCGGGGCGCGGTGGAAACACCATATATTTT
CDR3 protein: CASSIFPPGRGGNTIYF

clone size: medium-sized
D gene: .
J gene: TRBJ2-3
V gene: TRBV5-6
CDR3 DNA: TGTGCCAGCAGATTCAGGGTGTTGACAGATACGCAGTATTTT
CDR3 protein: CASRFRVLTDTQYF

clone size: medium-sized
D gene: TRBD1
J gene: TRBJ2-5
V gene: TRBV5-6
CDR3 DNA: TGTGCCAGCAGCTTGCAGGGGGCCGGGCAAGAGACCCAGTACTTC
CDR3 protein: CASSLQGAGQETQYF

clone size: .
D gene: TRBD1
J gene: TRBJ1-3
V gene: TRBV20-1
CDR3 DNA: TGCAGTGCCCAGGGGGACTCTGGAAACACCATATATTTT
CDR3 protein: CSAQGDSGNTIYF

clone size: many
D gene: TRBD1
J gene: TRBJ2-1
V gene: TRBV9
CDR3 DNA: TGTGCCAGCAGGGCTAAGGGACAGGGTCCTAATGAGCAGTTCTTC
CDR3 protein: CASRAKGQGPNEQFF

clone size: .
D gene: .
J gene: TRBJ1-1
V gene: TRBV11-3
CDR3 DNA: TGTGCCAGCAGCTTACCCGGGATCTTGAACACTGAAGCTTTCTTT
CDR3 protein: CASSLPGILNTEAFF

clone size: .
D gene: TRBD2
J gene: TRBJ2-5
V gene: TRBV6-2/TRBV6-3
CDR3 DNA: TGTGCCAGCAGTTACCCCCCAGGCGGGGGTGCACAAGAGACCCAGTACTTC
CDR3 protein: CASSYPPGGGAQETQYF

clone size: medium-sized
D gene: .
J gene: TRBJ2-7
V gene: TRBV7-2
CDR3 DNA: TGTGCCAGCAGCATGTGGGGATTCACCTACGAGCAGTACTTC
CDR3 protein: CASSMWGFTYEQYF

clone size: once
D gene: .
J gene: TRBJ1-1
V gene: TRBV5-4
CDR3 DNA: TGTGCCAGCAGCAACCCGCATGTGAACACTGAAGCTTTCTTT
CDR3 protein: CASSNPHVNTEAFF